Here is one T cell receptor beta chain with its context. Its target is unknown. The data were taken from a study of T cell responses to AZD1222 COVID-19 vaccine. Study-level points and caveats: Unmutated variant regions are reportedly targeted by nearly half of spike-specific TCRs. Donors were largely white British and mainly female; clonal diversity was possibly underestimated.

Between the trimmed V and J ends, which lost 10 bases and 0 bases, there was a span of 15 bases. The length of the CDR3 is 14 residues. Germline V CDR1 and CDR2: SNHLY, FYNNEI. The data were produced by immunoSEQ multiplex PCR, yet TCRdb's version contains in-frame clones alone and is incomplete. The table has 200,000 to 250,000 clones, 94% seen once. The starting material was peripheral blood, obtained 28 days after the second dose of the MenACWY control vaccine. V and J are TRBV2 and TRBJ1-1, with a possible D match to TRBD1 (5 bases). The source is an adult who received the MenACWY meningococcal vaccine as a control. CDR3 in amino acids: CATVGPNMNTEAFF. Written as DNA, the CDR3 is TGTGCCACCGTGGGGCCGAACATGAACACTGAAGCTTTCTTT. Variable domain in full (rest from reference TRBV2 and TRBJ1-1): EPEVTQTPSHQVTQMGQEVILRCVPISNHLYFYWYRQILGQKVEFLVSFYNNEISEKSEIFDDQFSVERPDGSNFTLKIRSTKLEDSAMYFCATVGPNMNTEAFFGQGTRLTVV.